This T cell receptor beta chain derives from a study of T cells in Graves' hyperthyroidism and ophthalmopathy. Note on this clonotype: A much larger clone sits a single nucleotide away, making a read error possible.

The CDR3 contains 13 residues. Trimming left V 3 bases short and J 7 bases short, with 10 bases between. Germline lookup yields CDR1 SGHVS and CDR2 FNYEAQ. TCR beta CDR3 regions were amplified from RNA. The HTBI primer set was used in a first-round RT-PCR of the TCR CDR3. Via MiXCR, TCRdb re-called the multiplex PCR reads, giving one row per CDR3 protein. Among 800,000 or so distinct CDR3 sequences listed, approximately 40% were seen once. The sequence came from a man aged 18 to 29 with Graves' hyperthyroidism. Material: blood. V and J are TRBV7-6 and TRBJ1-5; the D is unclear. CDR3 bases: TGTGCCAGCAGCTTGAGGTCCGACCAGCCCCAGCATTTT. This encodes CASSLRSDQPQHF.